The 5 T cell receptor beta chains below were found in one sample sequenced in a study of CD8 T cells in Susac syndrome. With random hexamers, reverse transcription was performed on about 0.5 to 1 ug of RNA. TCRdb independently ran MiXCR on the immunoSEQ multiplex PCR reads; one entry per CDR3 protein. The sample yields approximately 110,000 distinct CDR3 sequences, 85% to 95% seen once. Sequencing used CD8+ T cells from PBMCs. The receptors were sampled from a human donor with multiple sclerosis.

J is TRBJ2-5 and V is TRBV25-1; D may be TRBD1 or TRBD2 (5 bases each). Germline CDR1 is MGHDK and CDR2 is SYGVNS. Trimming removed 2 bases from V and 8 bases from J, with 21 bases in between. This CDR3 region has 16 residues. CDR3 protein: CASSENTGTKALTQYF. The DNA for the CDR3 is TGTGCCAGCAGTGAAAACACCGGGACCAAAGCGCTCACCCAGTACTTC.

Here the CDR3 DNA reads TGTGCCAGCAGCTTATCGGGTACCTTCTACAATGAGCAGTTCTTC. Translated, it gives CASSLSGTFYNEQFF. The V gene is TRBV13, the J gene TRBJ2-1; D gene ambiguous. The germline gives CDR1 PRHDT, CDR2 FYEKMQ (reference sequence). The CDR3 has 15 amino acids. Trimming removed 2 bases at V and 3 bases at J, with 11 bases between.

Only one count was recorded for this clonotype. J is TRBJ1-5 and V is TRBV4-2; D not certain. With 0 bases removed from V and 5 bases from J, the gap between germline ends came to 11 bases. The germline V gene encodes CDR1 LGHNA and CDR2 YNFKEQ. The CDR3 has 15 amino acids. CDR3 amino acids: CASSQEMSGDQPQHF. The CDR3 nucleotides are TGTGCCAGCAGCCAAGAAATGAGCGGGGATCAGCCCCAGCATTTT.

This chain uses TRBV5-6 with TRBJ1-5; possible D gene TRBD1, 5 bases. V was trimmed by 4 bases and J by 2 bases, leaving 13 bases between them. This CDR3 is 15 amino acids long. CDR1 is SGHDT, CDR2 YYEEEE, per germline. The CDR3 is CASSGRGVGNQPQHF. The CDR3, as DNA: TGTGCCAGCAGCGGTAGGGGAGTCGGCAATCAGCCCCAGCATTTT.

The rearrangement links TRBV5-1 to TRBJ1-1; D gene ambiguous. The germline CDR1 and CDR2 sequences are SGHRS and YFSETQ. The CDR3 runs 12 residues. The V and J ends lost 5 bases and 0 bases respectively, with 5 bases between them. The CDR3 DNA follows: TGCGCCAGCAGATGGTTGAACACTGAAGCTTTCTTT. It specifies CASRWLNTEAFF.